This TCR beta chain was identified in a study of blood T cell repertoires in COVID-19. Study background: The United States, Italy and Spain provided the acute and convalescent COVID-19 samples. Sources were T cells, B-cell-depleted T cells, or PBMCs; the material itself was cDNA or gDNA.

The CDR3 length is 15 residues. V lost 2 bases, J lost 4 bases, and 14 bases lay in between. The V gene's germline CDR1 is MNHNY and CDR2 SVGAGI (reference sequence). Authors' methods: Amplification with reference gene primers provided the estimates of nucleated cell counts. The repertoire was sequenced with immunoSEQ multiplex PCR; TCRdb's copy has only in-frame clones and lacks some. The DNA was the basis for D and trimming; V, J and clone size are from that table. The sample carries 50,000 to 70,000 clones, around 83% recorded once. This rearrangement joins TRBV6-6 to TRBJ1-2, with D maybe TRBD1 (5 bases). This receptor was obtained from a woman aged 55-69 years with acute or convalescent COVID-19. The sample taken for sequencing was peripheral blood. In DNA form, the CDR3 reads TGTGCCAGCAGTTACAGCGGGGGATCAGGCTATGGCTACACCTTC. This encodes CASSYSGGSGYGYTF.